A selection of T cell receptor beta chains follows, all from one sample in a study of shared clonotypes between healthy human individuals. Measured with immunoSEQ multiplex PCR; TCRdb has only the in-frame clones, and not every one. The table records some 2,000,000 clones, approximately 95% of them present only once. The sample comprised naive CD8+ T cells sorted from blood. Source of these receptors: a man aged 18 to 35 in good health. CDR3s include the opening cysteine and the closing phenylalanine or tryptophan. D genes are given only for firm matches.

V gene	CDR3 length	J gene	D gene	CDR3 protein	CDR3 DNA
TRBV4-1	15	TRBJ2-1	TRBD1	CASSPGTGIYNEQFF	TGCGCCAGCAGCCCCGGGACAGGGATCTACAATGAGCAGTTCTTC
TRBV5-1	14	TRBJ2-7	TRBD1	CASSFRQGPDEQYF	TGCGCCAGCAGCTTCAGACAGGGTCCCGACGAGCAGTACTTC
TRBV6-6	14	TRBJ2-7	.	CASSASTRPYEQYF	TGTGCCAGCAGTGCCTCGACTAGACCGTACGAGCAGTACTTC
TRBV27	15	TRBJ2-3	.	CASRAFAGSSDTQYF	TGTGCCAGCAGGGCCTTTGCAGGGTCGTCAGATACGCAGTATTTT
TRBV21-1	14	TRBJ1-5	.	CATLFQESNQPQHF	TGTGCCACCCTTTTTCAGGAGAGCAATCAGCCCCAGCATTTT
TRBV7-2	15	TRBJ2-1	.	CASSHKPRLYNEQFF	TGTGCCAGCAGCCACAAACCAAGGCTCTACAATGAGCAGTTCTTC
TRBV5-1	17	TRBJ2-1	.	CASSWIDSTGSYNEQFF	TGCGCCAGCAGCTGGATTGACAGCACCGGTTCCTACAATGAGCAGTTCTTC
TRBV6-5	12	TRBJ2-7	.	CASSYGMNEQYF	TGTGCCAGCAGTTATGGAATGAACGAGCAGTACTTC
TRBV7-9	15	TRBJ2-5	.	CASPPAQGAQETQYF	TGTGCCAGCCCACCAGCACAGGGTGCCCAAGAGACCCAGTACTTC
TRBV10-3	14	TRBJ2-7	.	CAIRRPETTYEQYF	TGTGCCATCAGGCGACCCGAGACAACCTACGAGCAGTACTTC